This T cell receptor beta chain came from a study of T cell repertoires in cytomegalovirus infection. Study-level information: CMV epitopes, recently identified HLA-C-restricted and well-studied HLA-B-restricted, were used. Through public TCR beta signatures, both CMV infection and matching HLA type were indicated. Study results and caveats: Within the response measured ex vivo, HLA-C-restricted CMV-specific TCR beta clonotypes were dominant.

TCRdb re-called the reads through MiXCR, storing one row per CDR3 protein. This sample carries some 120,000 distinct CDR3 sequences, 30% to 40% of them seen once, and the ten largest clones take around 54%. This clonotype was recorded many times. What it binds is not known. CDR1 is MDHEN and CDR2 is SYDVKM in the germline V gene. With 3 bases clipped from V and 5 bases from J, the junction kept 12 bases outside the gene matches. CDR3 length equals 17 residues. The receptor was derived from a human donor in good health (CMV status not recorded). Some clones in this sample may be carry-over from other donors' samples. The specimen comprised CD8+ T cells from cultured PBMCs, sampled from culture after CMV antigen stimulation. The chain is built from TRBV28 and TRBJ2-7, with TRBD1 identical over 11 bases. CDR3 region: CASSFGPGQGVRDEQYF. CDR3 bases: TGTGCCAGCAGTTTCGGTCCGGGACAGGGGGTTAGGGACGAGCAGTACTTC.